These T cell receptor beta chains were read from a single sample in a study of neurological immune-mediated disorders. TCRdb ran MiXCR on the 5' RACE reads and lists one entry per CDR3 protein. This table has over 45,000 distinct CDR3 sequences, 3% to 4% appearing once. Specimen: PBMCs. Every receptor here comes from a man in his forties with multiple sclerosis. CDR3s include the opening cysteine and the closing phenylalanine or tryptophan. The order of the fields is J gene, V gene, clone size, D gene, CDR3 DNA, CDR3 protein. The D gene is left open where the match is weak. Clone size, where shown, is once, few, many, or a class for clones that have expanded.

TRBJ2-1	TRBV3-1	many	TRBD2	TGTGCCAGCAGCCCCTTGGCGGGGGGCAATGAGCAGTTCTTC	CASSPLAGGNEQFF
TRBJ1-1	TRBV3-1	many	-	TGTGCCAGCAGCCCCTTACAGGGAGTGACTGAAGCTTTCTTT	CASSPLQGVTEAFF
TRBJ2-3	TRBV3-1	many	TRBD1	TGTGCCAGCAGACAGGGGGCAGATACGCAGTATTTT	CASRQGADTQYF
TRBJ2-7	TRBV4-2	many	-	TGTGCCAGCAGCCAAGCGGACTTAGCCTACGAGCAGTACTTC	CASSQADLAYEQYF
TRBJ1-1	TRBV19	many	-	TGTGCCAGTAGTCCCCGAACGGGTCGGACGACTGAAGCTTTCTTT	CASSPRTGRTTEAFF
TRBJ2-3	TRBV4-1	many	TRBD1	TGCGCCAGCAGCCAGAGTGACAGGGGGGCTCATACGCAGTATTTT	CASSQSDRGAHTQYF
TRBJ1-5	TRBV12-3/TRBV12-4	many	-	TGTGCCAGCAGCCTGAGACACCCTTATCAGCCCCAGCATTTT	CASSLRHPYQPQHF
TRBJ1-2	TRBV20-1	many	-	TGCAGTGCCAAACCAAGACAGGAAGTTAACTATGGCTACACCTTC	CSAKPRQEVNYGYTF
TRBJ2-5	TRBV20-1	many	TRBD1	TGCAGTGCTATAGCCGGGACAGGGAAGCGGACCCAGTACTTC	CSAIAGTGKRTQYF
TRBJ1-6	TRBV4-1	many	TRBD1	TGCGCCAGCAGCCACCAGACAGGGGATAATTCACCCCTCAACTTT	CASSHQTGDNSPLNF
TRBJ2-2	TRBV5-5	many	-	TGTGCCAGCAGCACCTACGGAAACACCGGGGAGCTGTTTTTT	CASSTYGNTGELFF
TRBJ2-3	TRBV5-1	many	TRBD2	TGCGCCAGCAGCTTCTACATACCTAGACTAGCGGGGGGGCAAGATACGCAGTATTTT	CASSFYIPRLAGGQDTQYF
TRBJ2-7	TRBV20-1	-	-	TGCAGTGCTAGAGATCCCCGTCGGCTACAGGGAGCCTACGAGCAGTACTTC	CSARDPRRLQGAYEQYF
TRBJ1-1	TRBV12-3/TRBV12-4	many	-	TGTGCCAGCAGATCGGACACTGAAGCTTTCTTT	CASRSDTEAFF
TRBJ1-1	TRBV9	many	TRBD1	TGTGCCAGCAGCGGAACCCAACAGGGGTCGAGCACTGAAGCTTTCTTT	CASSGTQQGSSTEAFF
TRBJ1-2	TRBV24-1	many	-	TGTGCCACCAGTGAAACAGATAACTATGGCTACACCTTC	CATSETDNYGYTF
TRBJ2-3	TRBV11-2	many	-	TGTGCCAGCAGCTTTGGACTACCCGTAAGCACAGATACGCAGTATTTT	CASSFGLPVSTDTQYF
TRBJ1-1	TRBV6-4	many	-	TGTGCCAGCAGATCGGAGGTGAACACTGAAGCTTTCTTT	CASRSEVNTEAFF
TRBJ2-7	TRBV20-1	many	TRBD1	TGCAGTGCTAGAACCCCGACAGGGCTCGAGCAGTACTTC	CSARTPTGLEQYF
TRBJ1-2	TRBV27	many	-	TGTGCCAGCAGTCCCGGACACGGGATTAACTATGGCTACACCTTC	CASSPGHGINYGYTF
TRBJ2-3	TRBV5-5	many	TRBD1	TGTGCCAGCAGCACATGGACAGGGATAAGCGTAGAAACGCAGTATTTT	CASSTWTGISVETQYF
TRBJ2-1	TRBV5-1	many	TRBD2	TGCGCCAGCAGCCTACTAGCGGGGGGGCCGGGTGAGCAGTTCTTC	CASSLLAGGPGEQFF
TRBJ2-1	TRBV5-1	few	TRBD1	TGCGCCAGCAGCCTCCCGAGGTCGGACAGGGGGCCCTACAATGAGCAGTTCTTC	CASSLPRSDRGPYNEQFF
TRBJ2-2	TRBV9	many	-	TGTGCCAGCAGCGCTACTCCGACTGGGGGAACCGGGGAGCTGTTTTTT	CASSATPTGGTGELFF
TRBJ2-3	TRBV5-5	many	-	TGTGCCAGCAGCTGGGATGGCAGGGGCACAGATACGCAGTATTTT	CASSWDGRGTDTQYF
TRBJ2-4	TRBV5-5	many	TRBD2	TGTGCCAGCAGCGCCCGACTAGCTAACATTCAGTACTTC	CASSARLANIQYF